These T cell receptor beta chains were read from a single sample in a study of OX40 agonist ivuxolimab in advanced cancers. Produced via immunoSEQ multiplex PCR; TCRdb's table is partial and in-frame only. The data contain tens of thousands of clones, 75% to 90% of them singletons. Sequences were derived from CD4+ or CD8+ T cells sorted from blood, sampled in a trial of the OX40 agonist ivuxolimab. These TCRs come from an adult with an advanced solid tumor such as melanoma, head and neck, liver or kidney cancer. Both conserved end residues are part of each CDR3. The D gene is left open where the match is weak. Clone size is given for some rows only: seen once, a few or many times, or a class if the clone is expanded.

clone_size: .
j_call: TRBJ1-2
d_call: .
v_call: TRBV6-1
cdr3_nt: TGTGCCAGCAGTGAAGCCCCTCGGGGGGTCAGGTCGCATGGCTACACCTTC
cdr3_aa: CASSEAPRGVRSHGYTF

clone_size: .
j_call: TRBJ2-1
d_call: .
v_call: TRBV5-1
cdr3_nt: TGCGCCAGCAGCCCCGGACAGCCTGGGAACAATGAGCAGTTCTTC
cdr3_aa: CASSPGQPGNNEQFF

clone_size: .
j_call: TRBJ1-2
d_call: TRBD1
v_call: TRBV7-9
cdr3_nt: TGTGCCAGCAGCTTCGACTTTCAGGGGGCCTACACCTTC
cdr3_aa: CASSFDFQGAYTF

clone_size: few
j_call: TRBJ1-1
d_call: .
v_call: TRBV19
cdr3_nt: TGTGCCAGTAGGGGGACTATAAACATCAGGGTGAGCACTGAAGCTTTCTTT
cdr3_aa: CASRGTINIRVSTEAFF

clone_size: .
j_call: TRBJ2-1
d_call: .
v_call: TRBV7-7
cdr3_nt: TGTGCTAGCAGCTTAGGAGGGGGAAAACAGTTCTTC
cdr3_aa: CASSLGGGKQFF

clone_size: .
j_call: TRBJ1-2
d_call: .
v_call: TRBV28
cdr3_nt: TGTGCCAGCAGTCCGGGGGATAACTATGGCTACACCTTC
cdr3_aa: CASSPGDNYGYTF

clone_size: .
j_call: TRBJ2-7
d_call: .
v_call: TRBV6-5
cdr3_nt: TGTGCCAGCTCGAGAGGGGTTTACGAGCAGTACTTC
cdr3_aa: CASSRGVYEQYF

clone_size: .
j_call: TRBJ2-5
d_call: TRBD2
v_call: TRBV6-5
cdr3_nt: TGTGCCAGCAATCCACCGGGACTAGCTGCTGTTCAGTACTTC
cdr3_aa: CASNPPGLAAVQYF

clone_size: .
j_call: TRBJ1-6
d_call: TRBD1
v_call: TRBV11-2
cdr3_nt: TGTGCCAGCGGACGACAGGGGGCACATAATTCACCCCTCCACTTT
cdr3_aa: CASGRQGAHNSPLHF

clone_size: .
j_call: TRBJ2-1
d_call: .
v_call: TRBV11-2
cdr3_nt: TGTGCCAGCAGCTTACAGCTCGCCCAAGTCGATGAGCAGTTCTTC
cdr3_aa: CASSLQLAQVDEQFF

clone_size: .
j_call: TRBJ1-5
d_call: .
v_call: TRBV19
cdr3_nt: TGTGCCAGTTCAGGAGGCAGGGTAGGTCAGCCCCAGCATTTT
cdr3_aa: CASSGGRVGQPQHF

clone_size: .
j_call: TRBJ2-7
d_call: .
v_call: TRBV5-1
cdr3_nt: TGCGCCAGCAGCTTGGTACAAAGCTACGAGCAGTACTTC
cdr3_aa: CASSLVQSYEQYF

clone_size: .
j_call: TRBJ2-1
d_call: TRBD2
v_call: TRBV10-2
cdr3_nt: TGCGCCAGCAGCCCCTTACTAGCGACGGCTGAGCAGTTCTTC
cdr3_aa: CASSPLLATAEQFF

clone_size: .
j_call: TRBJ2-6
d_call: .
v_call: TRBV5-1
cdr3_nt: TGCGCCAGCAGCTTGGCCAACTCTGGGGCCAACGTCCTGACTTTC
cdr3_aa: CASSLANSGANVLTF

clone_size: .
j_call: TRBJ2-7
d_call: TRBD2
v_call: TRBV7-9
cdr3_nt: TGTGCCAGCAGCCCTCCTAGCGGATCCGAGCAGTACTTC
cdr3_aa: CASSPPSGSEQYF

clone_size: few
j_call: TRBJ2-7
d_call: .
v_call: TRBV2
cdr3_nt: TGTGCCACCCAAGGGGTGGGATCCTACGAGCAGTACTTC
cdr3_aa: CATQGVGSYEQYF

clone_size: .
j_call: TRBJ1-5
d_call: TRBD1
v_call: TRBV10-3
cdr3_nt: TGTGCCATCAGTCAGGGGGCTGATCAGCCCCAGCATTTT
cdr3_aa: CAISQGADQPQHF

clone_size: .
j_call: TRBJ1-2
d_call: .
v_call: TRBV27
cdr3_nt: TGTGCCAGCAAGACTGGGGGGGCCTTC
cdr3_aa: CASKTGGAF

clone_size: few
j_call: TRBJ2-5
d_call: .
v_call: TRBV28
cdr3_nt: TGTGCCAGCAGTTTGGCCGGGGCAGGGCTGGAGACCCAGTACTTC
cdr3_aa: CASSLAGAGLETQYF

clone_size: .
j_call: TRBJ1-2
d_call: TRBD1
v_call: TRBV5-4
cdr3_nt: TGTGCCAGCAGCCCCTCCGTAGACAGGGGGTATGGCTACACCTTC
cdr3_aa: CASSPSVDRGYGYTF

clone_size: .
j_call: TRBJ1-1
d_call: .
v_call: TRBV5-1
cdr3_nt: TGCGCCAGCAGCTTGGGACCTGAAGCTTTCTTT
cdr3_aa: CASSLGPEAFF

clone_size: .
j_call: TRBJ2-5
d_call: .
v_call: TRBV18
cdr3_nt: TGTGCCAGCTCACCACAGCCTTACCAAGAGACCCAGTACTTC
cdr3_aa: CASSPQPYQETQYF

clone_size: .
j_call: TRBJ2-3
d_call: .
v_call: TRBV5-1
cdr3_nt: TGCGCCAGCAGCTTATGGGGGGTTACTGGCACAGATACGCAGTATTTT
cdr3_aa: CASSLWGVTGTDTQYF

clone_size: .
j_call: TRBJ2-7
d_call: TRBD1
v_call: TRBV7-8
cdr3_nt: TGTGCCAGCAGCTTAAGTCCCGACAGGGTCCACGAGCAGTACTTC
cdr3_aa: CASSLSPDRVHEQYF

clone_size: .
j_call: TRBJ2-3
d_call: TRBD2
v_call: TRBV5-8
cdr3_nt: TGTGCCAGCAGCTTGAACAGCGGGGGGGCCATGGGCACAGATACGCAGTATTTT
cdr3_aa: CASSLNSGGAMGTDTQYF

clone_size: .
j_call: TRBJ2-5
d_call: TRBD2
v_call: TRBV5-6
cdr3_nt: TGTGCCAGCTTCATGACTAGCGGGGGGGCATGGGGCCAAGAGACCCAGTACTTC
cdr3_aa: CASFMTSGGAWGQETQYF

clone_size: .
j_call: TRBJ2-5
d_call: .
v_call: TRBV7-9
cdr3_nt: TGTGCCAGCAGCTTAGGGCGTGGTATCCAAGAGACCCAGTACTTC
cdr3_aa: CASSLGRGIQETQYF

clone_size: .
j_call: TRBJ2-7
d_call: .
v_call: TRBV6-5
cdr3_nt: TGTGCCAGCAGACCGGGGGCCAGGTACGAGCAGTACTTC
cdr3_aa: CASRPGARYEQYF

clone_size: .
j_call: TRBJ2-1
d_call: TRBD2
v_call: TRBV9
cdr3_nt: TGTGCCAGCAGCGTACCTAGCGGGGGGTTATACAATGAGCAGTTCTTC
cdr3_aa: CASSVPSGGLYNEQFF

clone_size: many
j_call: TRBJ2-5
d_call: .
v_call: TRBV7-9
cdr3_nt: TGTGCCAGCAGCCCCGAATGGACAGATCAAGAGACCCAGTACTTC
cdr3_aa: CASSPEWTDQETQYF

clone_size: once
j_call: TRBJ2-5
d_call: TRBD2
v_call: TRBV11-2
cdr3_nt: TGTGCCAGCAGCTCCGGACTAGCGGGGGGGCGGAGAGAGACCCAGTACTTC
cdr3_aa: CASSSGLAGGRRETQYF

clone_size: once
j_call: TRBJ2-5
d_call: .
v_call: TRBV9
cdr3_nt: TGTGCCAGCAGCGTAGAAGGGTTACAGACCCAGTACTTC
cdr3_aa: CASSVEGLQTQYF

clone_size: .
j_call: TRBJ2-3
d_call: .
v_call: TRBV7-9
cdr3_nt: TGTGCCAGCAGCTTAGCTAGGGACACAGATACGCAGTATTTT
cdr3_aa: CASSLARDTDTQYF

clone_size: .
j_call: TRBJ2-3
d_call: TRBD1
v_call: TRBV5-1
cdr3_nt: TGCGCCAGCAGCTTGCCGGCAGGGGGTACAGATACGCAGTATTTT
cdr3_aa: CASSLPAGGTDTQYF

clone_size: once
j_call: TRBJ1-1
d_call: .
v_call: TRBV2
cdr3_nt: TGTGCCACAGTACAGGTCCTGAACACTGAAGCTTTCTTT
cdr3_aa: CATVQVLNTEAFF

clone_size: once
j_call: TRBJ2-3
d_call: TRBD1
v_call: TRBV7-9
cdr3_nt: TGTGCCAGCAGTTCCCTTGGACAGGTTCGGAATACGCAGTATTTT
cdr3_aa: CASSSLGQVRNTQYF

clone_size: .
j_call: TRBJ2-1
d_call: .
v_call: TRBV27
cdr3_nt: TGTGCCAGCAGTTTAGCAGTCAATGAGCAGTTCTTC
cdr3_aa: CASSLAVNEQFF

clone_size: .
j_call: TRBJ2-3
d_call: .
v_call: TRBV21-1
cdr3_nt: TGTGCCAGCCGATTAGGACTAGCGGGAGCAGATACGCAGTATTTT
cdr3_aa: CASRLGLAGADTQYF

clone_size: .
j_call: TRBJ2-1
d_call: .
v_call: TRBV5-1
cdr3_nt: TGCGCCAGCAGCTTGGGTCCGAGCGGCTACAATGAGCAGTTCTTC
cdr3_aa: CASSLGPSGYNEQFF

clone_size: once
j_call: TRBJ1-4
d_call: TRBD1
v_call: TRBV29-1
cdr3_nt: TGCAGCGTTTTGGGACAGGGGGTAAAGGAAAAACTGTTTTTT
cdr3_aa: CSVLGQGVKEKLFF

clone_size: .
j_call: TRBJ1-3
d_call: .
v_call: TRBV5-1
cdr3_nt: TGCGCCAGCAGCTTCCTTGGGCCGACAACTGGAAACACCATATATTTT
cdr3_aa: CASSFLGPTTGNTIYF

clone_size: .
j_call: TRBJ2-3
d_call: .
v_call: TRBV27
cdr3_nt: TGTGCCAGCAGTAGTTTCGGGAGCGGCACAGATACGCAGTATTTT
cdr3_aa: CASSSFGSGTDTQYF

clone_size: once
j_call: TRBJ2-4
d_call: .
v_call: TRBV7-9
cdr3_nt: TGTGCCAGCAGTCGCGAAGTAGCCAAAAACATTCAGTACTTC
cdr3_aa: CASSREVAKNIQYF

clone_size: .
j_call: TRBJ2-7
d_call: TRBD1
v_call: TRBV7-9
cdr3_nt: TGTGCCAGCAGCCCCAGACAGGGCTACGAGCAGTACTTC
cdr3_aa: CASSPRQGYEQYF

clone_size: .
j_call: TRBJ1-2
d_call: .
v_call: TRBV28
cdr3_nt: TGTGCCAGCAAAACCGGACAGAGCCTCTATGGCTACACCTTC
cdr3_aa: CASKTGQSLYGYTF

clone_size: .
j_call: TRBJ2-7
d_call: .
v_call: TRBV5-1
cdr3_nt: TGCGCCAGCAGCTTCGCGACGGCTACCTACGAGCAGTACTTC
cdr3_aa: CASSFATATYEQYF

clone_size: .
j_call: TRBJ2-1
d_call: TRBD2
v_call: TRBV9
cdr3_nt: TGTGCCAGCAGCGTAGGGCGGGGGGGTTACAATGAGCAGTTCTTC
cdr3_aa: CASSVGRGGYNEQFF

clone_size: .
j_call: TRBJ1-2
d_call: .
v_call: TRBV19
cdr3_nt: TGTGCCCGATATGGCTACACTTTC
cdr3_aa: CARYGYTF

clone_size: .
j_call: TRBJ1-1
d_call: .
v_call: TRBV5-4
cdr3_nt: TGTGCCAGCAGCTTGGGCGGAGGCAGGGTGAACACTGAAGCTTTCTTT
cdr3_aa: CASSLGGGRVNTEAFF

clone_size: .
j_call: TRBJ1-1
d_call: .
v_call: TRBV15
cdr3_nt: TGTGCCACCAGCACCGACGGGTGGGGGAACACTGAAGCTTTCTTT
cdr3_aa: CATSTDGWGNTEAFF

clone_size: .
j_call: TRBJ1-5
d_call: .
v_call: TRBV28
cdr3_nt: TGTGCCAGCAGTTCCGGGACCCACCTCGGCAGCAATCAGCCCCAGCATTTT
cdr3_aa: CASSSGTHLGSNQPQHF

clone_size: .
j_call: TRBJ1-2
d_call: .
v_call: TRBV7-8
cdr3_nt: TGTGCCAGCAGCTTAGCACAGGGTTGGATCTATGGCTACACCTTC
cdr3_aa: CASSLAQGWIYGYTF

clone_size: .
j_call: TRBJ2-5
d_call: .
v_call: TRBV18
cdr3_nt: TGTGCCAGCTCACCAGCGGGGTGGAGTCAAGAGACCCAGTACTTC
cdr3_aa: CASSPAGWSQETQYF

clone_size: .
j_call: TRBJ1-1
d_call: .
v_call: TRBV10-1
cdr3_nt: TGCGCCAGCAGTGTCGGTCAGGGGCAAACTGAAGCTTTCTTT
cdr3_aa: CASSVGQGQTEAFF

clone_size: .
j_call: TRBJ1-5
d_call: .
v_call: TRBV18
cdr3_nt: TGTGCCAGCTCACCCTCTGGGGGTAGCAATCAGCCCCAGCATTTT
cdr3_aa: CASSPSGGSNQPQHF

clone_size: .
j_call: TRBJ2-3
d_call: TRBD2
v_call: TRBV27
cdr3_nt: TGTGCCAGCGGAGCGGGGTGGAGCACAGATACGCAGTATTTT
cdr3_aa: CASGAGWSTDTQYF

clone_size: .
j_call: TRBJ2-1
d_call: TRBD2
v_call: TRBV29-1
cdr3_nt: TGCAGCGTTGAAGAGGCGGGAGTCCGGGTTGAGCAGTTCTTC
cdr3_aa: CSVEEAGVRVEQFF

clone_size: once
j_call: TRBJ2-7
d_call: TRBD2
v_call: TRBV6-6
cdr3_nt: TGTGCCAGCAGTTTCTTGCGGCTAGCGGGGCTACGGGAGCAGTACTTC
cdr3_aa: CASSFLRLAGLREQYF